The 32 T cell receptor beta chains below come from one sample, sequenced in a study of blood T cell repertoires in COVID-19. Produced via immunoSEQ multiplex PCR; TCRdb's table is partial and in-frame only. The profile shows about 170,000 clones, 84% of them singletons. The sample comprised peripheral blood. The receptors shown here come from a man between 65 and 85 years old with active or convalescent COVID-19.

This chain links TRBV12-3 or TRBV12-4 with TRBJ1-2, with 8 bases that match TRBD1. Trimming at V came to 6 bases and at J to 5 bases, leaving 5 bases not matched to a gene. The CDR3 length is 13 residues. CDR3 loop: CASSQTGEYGYTF. CDR3 nucleotide sequence: TGTGCCAGCAGCCAGACAGGGGAGTATGGCTACACCTTC.

The chain links TRBV6-2 or TRBV6-3 to TRBJ1-6, with D possibly matching TRBD1 (6 bases). Germline V lookup: CDR1 MNHEY, CDR2 SVGEGT. V lost 6 bases and J lost 3, with 12 bases in between. The length of the CDR3 is 15 residues. This CDR3 reads CASSSSGHYNSPLHF. Written as DNA, the CDR3 is TGTGCCAGCAGCTCCTCGGGACACTATAATTCACCCCTCCACTTT.

This clone was seen a handful of times. V usage is TRBV9 and J usage is TRBJ2-5, with 8 bases aligning to TRBD1. The V gene's germline CDR1 is SGDLS and CDR2 YYNGEE. The trim removed 4 bases at V and 0 bases at J, leaving 17 bases unmatched. The CDR3 runs 19 residues. CDR3 region: CASSREGEADRAYQETQYF. In DNA, the CDR3 is TGTGCCAGCAGCAGAGAGGGGGAGGCGGACAGGGCGTACCAAGAGACCCAGTACTTC.

CDR3 sequence (DNA): TGTGCCAGCAGTTCGTGGGACAGCCAGGGAGATACGCAGTATTTT. This translates into CASSSWDSQGDTQYF. V and J are TRBV27 and TRBJ2-3; 7 bases map to TRBD1. Trimming at V came to 4 bases and at J to 5 bases, leaving 9 bases not matched to a gene. The germline gives CDR1 MNHEY, CDR2 SMNVEV (reference sequence). The CDR3 has 15 amino acids.

This chain links TRBV30 with TRBJ2-2, with D perhaps matching TRBD1 (6 bases). Per germline, CDR1 GTSNPN and CDR2 SVGIG (reference sequence). The CDR3 loop spans 14 amino acids. V shed 5 bases and J shed 4 bases, with 14 bases lying between them. The chain's CDR3 is CAWGAPTGTGELFF. DNA of the CDR3: TGTGCCTGGGGAGCCCCGACAGGCACCGGGGAGCTGTTTTTT.

The rearrangement links TRBV5-5 to TRBJ1-3; D is perhaps TRBD1 (5 bases). Per germline, CDR1 SGHKS and CDR2 YYEKEE (reference sequence). V lost 4 bases, J lost 0 bases, and 14 bases lay in between. The CDR3 has 16 amino acids. CDR3 bases: TGTGCCAGCAGCCTAAGACAGTTTACCTCTGGAAACACCATATATTTT. Protein product: CASSLRQFTSGNTIYF.

V is TRBV11-2 and J is TRBJ2-5; 7 bases agree with TRBD1. With V trimmed by 0 bases and J by 2 bases, 6 bases remained unmatched. The CDR3 spans 16 residues. Per germline, CDR1 SGHAT and CDR2 FQNNGV. CDR3 bases: TGTGCCAGCAGCTTAGAACAGGGGTTATGGCAAGAGACCCAGTACTTC. Translation gives CASSLEQGLWQETQYF.

This chain links TRBV5-1 with TRBJ2-1; D perhaps matches TRBD2 (6 bases). The CDR3 totals 13 residues. The germline gives CDR1 SGHRS, CDR2 YFSETQ. V shed 4 bases and J shed 9 bases, with 14 bases lying between them. The CDR3 reads CASSVGAGGEQFF. The CDR3 DNA is TGCGCCAGCAGCGTTGGTGCCGGGGGTGAGCAGTTCTTC.

V and J are TRBV3-1 (or the pseudogene TRBV3-2) and TRBJ1-1, with D unclear. The V end was cut by 1 base, the J end by 7 bases, with 13 bases between. The CDR3 is 14 residues long. The germline V gene has CDR1 LGHDT and CDR2 YNNKEL (reference sequence). For the CDR3, the DNA is TGTGCCAGCAGCCAAGGACACCTTGGCTTTGAAGCTTTCTTT. Translated, it gives CASSQGHLGFEAFF.

This sequence joins TRBV28 and TRBJ1-4, with 9 bases lining up with TRBD1. The V gene's germline CDR1 is MDHEN and CDR2 SYDVKM. The CDR3 runs to 16 residues. J lost 5 bases, V lost 4 bases, and 8 bases had no gene match. As DNA, the CDR3 is TGTGCCAGCAGTTCTCTCACCGGGACAGGGAATGAAAAACTGTTTTTT. This codes for CASSSLTGTGNEKLFF.

V and J are TRBV5-6 and TRBJ1-3; the D is unclear. This CDR3 has 13 residues. Germline V gene data show CDR1 as SGHDT and CDR2 as YYEEEE. Deletions cut 1 base from V and 5 bases from J, with 7 bases between. The CDR3 nucleotides are TGTGCCAGCAGCTTGAGAGGGAGAAACACCATATATTTT. Translating it yields CASSLRGRNTIYF.

V usage is TRBV18 and J usage is TRBJ1-6, with 12 bases fitting TRBD1. Germline trimming cut 5 bases from V and 8 bases from J; bases unmatched to any gene: 4. The CDR3 runs 15 residues. Germline CDR1 reads KGHSH; CDR2 reads LQKENI. The CDR3 bases are TGTGCCAGCTCAGGGACAGGGGGCCGGGATTCACCCCTCCACTTT. It specifies CASSGTGGRDSPLHF.

This chain uses TRBV11-2 with TRBJ1-2, with 9 positions matching TRBD1. CDR1 is SGHAT and CDR2 is FQNNGV in the germline V gene. The junction had 2 bases not matched to a gene; V was cut back by 3 bases and J by 6 bases. CDR3 size: 13 residues. CDR3 in amino acids: CASSFGQGNGYTF. CDR3 nucleotides: TGTGCCAGCAGCTTTGGACAGGGGAATGGCTACACCTTC.

V usage is TRBV5-1 and J usage is TRBJ1-6, with 11 bases matching TRBD1. The germline V gene encodes CDR1 SGHRS and CDR2 YFSETQ. CDR3 length: 13 amino acids. The V gene end was trimmed by 5 bases and the J gene end by 10 bases; junction bases not matched to a gene: 2. In DNA form, the CDR3 reads TGCGCCAGCAGTGGACAGGGGGCCTCACCCCTCCACTTT. Residues: CASSGQGASPLHF.

This clone was counted between two and nine times. The chain couples TRBV4-3 to TRBJ1-1, with 8 bases aligning to TRBD1. From germline, CDR1 is LGHNA and CDR2 YSLEER. The V gene end was trimmed by 0 bases and the J gene end by 11 bases; junction bases not matched to a gene: 5. The CDR3 runs 13 residues. The CDR3 DNA is TGCGCCAGCAGCCAAGACAGGGGGCGGACGGCTTTCTTT. This gives the protein CASSQDRGRTAFF.

The chain joins TRBV10-1 to TRBJ2-3, with D possibly TRBD2 on 6 matching bases. The ends were cut back, 3 bases at V and 1 base at J, with 8 bases in the middle. The CDR3 is made up of 14 amino acids. The germline gives CDR1 WNHNN, CDR2 SYGVQD (reference sequence). The CDR3 sequence: CASSDQRGTDTQYF. In nucleotides, the CDR3 is TGCGCCAGCAGTGACCAGCGGGGCACAGATACGCAGTATTTT.

The rearrangement uses TRBV12-3 or TRBV12-4 and TRBJ1-5; D gene uncertain. The CDR3 totals 13 residues. V was pared by 5 bases and J by 11 bases, with 16 bases between. CDR3 protein: CASSPGRLHSQHF. The DNA of the CDR3 is TGTGCCAGCAGTCCCGGGAGACTTCACTCCCAGCATTTT.

The chain joins TRBV6-5 to TRBJ1-2; possible D gene TRBD1, 6 bases. Germline V gene sequence: CDR1 MNHEY, CDR2 SVGAGI. V lost 8 bases and J lost 4, with 20 bases in between. The CDR3 has 15 amino acids. CDR3 loop: CASSPGGRGVYGYTF. The CDR3 DNA sequence: TGTGCCAGCTCCCCGGGGGGCAGGGGTGTCTATGGCTACACCTTC.

The rearrangement joins TRBV18 to TRBJ1-2, with D possibly being TRBD1 (5 bases). The germline V gene has CDR1 KGHSH and CDR2 LQKENI. Trimming removed 3 bases from V and 2 bases from J, with 10 bases in between. The CDR3 sequence is 14 residues long. The CDR3 loop reads CASSPTASNYGYTF. The CDR3 DNA reads TGTGCCAGCTCACCGACAGCTTCCAACTATGGCTACACCTTC. Variable domain in full (rest from reference TRBV18 and TRBJ1-2): NAGVMQNPRHLVRRRGQEARLRCSPMKGHSHVYWYRQLPEEGLKFMVYLQKENIIDESGMPKERFSAEFPKEGPSILRIQQVVRGDSAAYFCASSPTASNYGYTFGSGTRLTVV.

V gene TRBV19 combines with J gene TRBJ2-7; 7 positions agree with TRBD1. Trimming at V came to 5 bases and at J to 2 bases, leaving 3 bases not matched to a gene. Germline CDR1 and CDR2: LNHDA and SQIVND (reference sequence). CDR3 length: 13 residues. The CDR3 loop reads CASSPGQTYEQYF. CDR3 coding DNA: TGTGCCAGTAGTCCGGGACAGACCTACGAGCAGTACTTC.

The sample holds a few counts of this clone. J is TRBJ2-6 and V is TRBV5-1; D might be TRBD1 (6 bases). This CDR3 has 15 residues. CDR1 is SGHRS and CDR2 is YFSETQ in the germline V gene. V was clipped by 7 bases and J by 3 bases, with 14 bases between them. CDR3 residues: CASYNPGDGANVLTF. The DNA for the CDR3 is TGCGCCAGCTACAACCCAGGGGATGGGGCCAACGTCCTGACTTTC. The full variable domain, rest sourced from reference TRBV5-1 and TRBJ2-6, is KAGVTQTPRYLIKTRGQQVTLSCSPISGHRSVSWYQQTPGQGLQFLFEYFSETQRNKGNFPGRFSGRQFSNSRSEMNVSTLELGDSALYLCASYNPGDGANVLTFGAGSRLTVL.

The chain joins TRBV5-4 to TRBJ2-1, with 8 bases matching TRBD1. CDR3 length: 16 amino acids. After removal of 4 bases from V and 1 base from J, the junction contained 7 bases not matched to a gene. Germline V gene sequence: CDR1 SGHNT, CDR2 YYREEE (reference sequence). CDR3 loop: CASSARTGQSYNEQFF. CDR3 coding DNA: TGTGCCAGCAGCGCAAGGACAGGGCAATCCTACAATGAGCAGTTCTTC.

This sequence joins TRBV6-5 and TRBJ2-2; perhaps TRBD2 as D (6 bases). Per germline, CDR1 MNHEY and CDR2 SVGAGI. The CDR3 is made up of 14 amino acids. Trimming removed 5 bases at V and 2 bases at J, with 9 bases between. This CDR3 is CASSRDFNTGELFF. The CDR3 nucleotides read TGTGCCAGCAGTCGGGACTTCAACACCGGGGAGCTGTTTTTT.

This chain joins TRBV19 and TRBJ1-5; 10 bases line up with TRBD1. The CDR3 contains 15 residues. Germline lookup yields CDR1 LNHDA and CDR2 SQIVND (reference sequence). The trim removed 7 bases at V and 6 bases at J, leaving 9 bases unmatched. The CDR3 DNA is TGTGCCAGTAAGCAAGGGACAGGGGAGGGTCAGCCCCAGCATTTT. Amino acids: CASKQGTGEGQPQHF.

The rearrangement uses TRBV7-9 and TRBJ2-1; D is unresolved. Trimming took 6 bases from V and 0 from J, leaving 12 bases between them. The CDR3 has 15 residues. CDR1 is SEHNR and CDR2 is FQNEAQ in the germline V gene (reference sequence). CDR3 residues: CASRSELSSYNEQFF. As DNA, the CDR3 is TGTGCCAGCAGGTCCGAGTTGAGCTCCTACAATGAGCAGTTCTTC. Drawing the rest from reference TRBV7-9 and TRBJ2-1, the complete variable domain is DTGVSQNPRHKITKRGQNVTFRCDPISEHNRLYWYRQTLGQGPEFLTYFQNEAQLEKSRLLSDRFSAERPKGSFSTLEIQRTEQGDSAMYLCASRSELSSYNEQFFGPGTRLTVL.

This chain connects TRBV6-5 to TRBJ2-1; 8 bases are shared with TRBD1. Germline values: CDR1 MNHEY, CDR2 SVGAGI. The CDR3 is made up of 11 amino acids. V shed 10 bases and J 9 bases; nucleotides not matched to a gene: 5. Here the CDR3 DNA reads TGTGCCACGGACAGGGTCCTTGAGCAGTTCTTC. Amino acids: CATDRVLEQFF.

This clone was seen just once. The chain combines TRBV24-1 with TRBJ2-5; 7 bases align to TRBD2. The CDR3 totals 13 residues. Per germline, CDR1 KGHDR and CDR2 SFDVKD. The V gene end was trimmed by 5 bases and the J gene end by 4 bases; junction bases not matched to a gene: 3. This CDR3 is CATSGGEGETQYF. In DNA, the CDR3 is TGTGCCACCAGTGGGGGGGAGGGAGAGACCCAGTACTTC.

The V and J genes are TRBV3-1 (or the pseudogene TRBV3-2) and TRBJ2-2, with 7 positions matching TRBD1. Germline CDR1 reads LGHDT; CDR2 reads YNNKEL (reference sequence). Unmatched junction bases numbered 6, after V lost 4 bases and J lost 4 bases. CDR3 length: 15 residues. The DNA of the CDR3 is TGTGCCAGCAGCCGTAACAGGGGCGGCACCGGGGAGCTGTTTTTT. Its protein is CASSRNRGGTGELFF.

This clone was counted ten times or more. The chain combines TRBV11-2 with TRBJ2-7; 7 positions match TRBD1. The CDR3 has 13 residues. CDR1 is SGHAT and CDR2 is FQNNGV in the germline V gene. Trimming took 3 bases from V and 4 from J; bases not matched to a gene: 3. Written as DNA, the CDR3 is TGTGCCAGCAGCTTGACAGGGATGTACGAGCAGTACTTC. It translates to CASSLTGMYEQYF.

The J gene is TRBJ1-1, the V gene TRBV18, with a possible D match to TRBD1 (6 bases). The CDR3 totals 13 residues. Trimming left V 5 bases short and J 3 bases short, with 10 bases between. Per the germline V gene, CDR1 is KGHSH and CDR2 is LQKENI. The chain's CDR3 is CASSNRVYTEAFF. In nucleotides, the CDR3 is TGTGCCAGCTCAAACAGGGTTTACACTGAAGCTTTCTTT.

The rearrangement joins TRBV18 to TRBJ1-5; D is unclear. Germline values: CDR1 KGHSH, CDR2 LQKENI. Trimming removed 3 bases from V and 0 bases from J, with 9 bases in between. The length of the CDR3 is 15 residues. CDR3 in amino acids: CASSPGSYSNQPQHF. The CDR3 coding sequence is TGTGCCAGCTCACCGGGCAGCTATAGCAATCAGCCCCAGCATTTT.

This chain uses TRBV28 with TRBJ2-7, with D perhaps matching TRBD1 (5 bases). The CDR3 extends over 14 amino acids. The germline V gene encodes CDR1 MDHEN and CDR2 SYDVKM. Deletions cut 5 bases from V and 4 bases from J, with 15 bases between. Here the CDR3 DNA reads TGTGCCAGCAGTCTGCAGGGCTTGGCGTACGAGCAGTACTTC. Its translation is CASSLQGLAYEQYF.